This is a list of T cell receptor beta chains from one sample in a study of T cell repertoires in cytomegalovirus infection. TCRdb analysed the reads with MiXCR anew, one entry per CDR3 protein. The repertoire has approximately 730,000 distinct CDR3 sequences, approximately 33% of them found once; the top ten carry approximately 18%. These receptors have no identified antigens. Sequenced material: cultured PBMCs, taken from culture after CMV antigen stimulation. All receptors derive from a human donor in good health (CMV status not recorded). Some clones in this sample may be carry-over from other donors' samples. Both conserved end residues are part of each CDR3. A D gene is named only where the DNA matches it firmly. Clone size is shown for a subset of rows, as once, few, many or a class of expanded clone.

size,V,J,D,DNA,CDR3
-,TRBV19,TRBJ1-4,TRBD1,TGTGCCAGTAGTCCCCACAGGGGAACTAATGAAAAACTGTTTTTT,CASSPHRGTNEKLFF
-,TRBV6-5,TRBJ1-6,-,TGTGCCAGCAGTTACTGGGAAGATAATTCACCCCTCCACTTT,CASSYWEDNSPLHF
-,TRBV6-1,TRBJ2-3,TRBD1,TGTGCCAGCAGCAGGGACAGGGAACGAAATAGCACAGATACGCAGTATTTT,CASSRDRERNSTDTQYF
-,TRBV11-2,TRBJ2-1,-,TGTGCCAGCAGCACTAGTCCCCTGGGGCAGTTCTTC,CASSTSPLGQFF
few,TRBV10-3,TRBJ2-1,TRBD1,TGTGCCATCATGGGACAGGGAGTATACAATGAGCAGTTCTTC,CAIMGQGVYNEQFF
-,TRBV28,TRBJ2-1,-,TGTGCCAGCAGCGACGGGGCGGGGACTGAGCAGTTCTTC,CASSDGAGTEQFF
many,TRBV7-2,TRBJ2-7,-,TGTGCCAGCAGCTCGAGCTCCTACGAGCAGTACTTC,CASSSSSYEQYF
few,TRBV7-2,TRBJ2-2,TRBD1,TGTGCCAGCAGCCGTGGACAGGGTTCCACCGGGGAGCTGTTTTTT,CASSRGQGSTGELFF
-,TRBV14,TRBJ1-6,-,TGTGCCAGCAGCCAAAGTCCGGGGCCGTCCTATAATTCACCCCTCCACTTT,CASSQSPGPSYNSPLHF
once,TRBV20-1,TRBJ1-6,-,TGCAGTGTAGGGAGGAGTGAAAGACCCCTCCACTTT,CSVGRSERPLHF
few,TRBV28,TRBJ1-2,-,TGTGCCAGCAGCACCCCCGTGTACTATGGCTACACCTTC,CASSTPVYYGYTF